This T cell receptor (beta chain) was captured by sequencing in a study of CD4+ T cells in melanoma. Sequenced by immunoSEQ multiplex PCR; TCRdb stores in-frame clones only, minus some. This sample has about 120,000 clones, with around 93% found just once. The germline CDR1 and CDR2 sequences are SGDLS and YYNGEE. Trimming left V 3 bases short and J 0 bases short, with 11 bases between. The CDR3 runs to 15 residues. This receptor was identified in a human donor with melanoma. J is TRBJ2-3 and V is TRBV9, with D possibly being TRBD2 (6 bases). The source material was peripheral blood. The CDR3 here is CASSGDGRSTDTQYF. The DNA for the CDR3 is TGTGCCAGCAGCGGCGACGGGAGAAGCACAGATACGCAGTATTTT.